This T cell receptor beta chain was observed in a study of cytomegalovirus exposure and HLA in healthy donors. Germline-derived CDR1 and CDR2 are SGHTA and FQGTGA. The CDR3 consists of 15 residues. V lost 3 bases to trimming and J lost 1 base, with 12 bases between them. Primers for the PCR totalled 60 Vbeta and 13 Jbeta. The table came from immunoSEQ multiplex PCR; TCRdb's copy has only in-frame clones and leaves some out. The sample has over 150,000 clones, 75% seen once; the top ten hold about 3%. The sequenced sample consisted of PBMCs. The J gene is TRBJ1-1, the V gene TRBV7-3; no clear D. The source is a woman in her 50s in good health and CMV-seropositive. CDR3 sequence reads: CASSLTPTSNTEAFF. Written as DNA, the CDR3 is TGTGCCAGCAGCTTGACACCTACTTCGAACACTGAAGCTTTCTTT.